Sequencing of this TCR beta chain was carried out in a study of Tregs in tolerant kidney transplant recipients. Related graft donors supplied nonmyeloablative bone marrow transplants, and mixed chimerism was transient. Unstimulated Tregs (CD4+CD25+CD127-) and CD4+CD25- non-Tregs were sorted from PBMCs. This clone was seen only a few times. Germline CDR1 and CDR2: LNHDA and SQIVND (reference sequence). V lost 5 bases and J lost 2, with 10 bases in between. The CDR3 has 14 amino acids. The method was immunoSEQ multiplex PCR; TCRdb's version includes in-frame clones alone and lacks a portion of them. Of tens of thousands of clones in the sample, 91% were seen once.

The rearrangement links TRBV19 to TRBJ1-5; D gene unclear. The receptor's source is a human patient who received a combined kidney and bone marrow transplant. Some T cells may be provided by the graft donor. The sample in question was CD8+ T cells from blood (PBMCs), obtained 24 months after the transplant. The CDR3 here is CASSEGSGNQPQHF. The DNA of the CDR3 is TGTGCCAGTAGTGAAGGGAGTGGCAATCAGCCCCAGCATTTT.